These 27 T cell receptor beta chains share one sample of origin, sequenced in a study of blood T cell repertoires in COVID-19. The protocol was immunoSEQ multiplex PCR, while the TCRdb copy is restricted to in-frame clones and leaves out a portion. The sample contains more than 250,000 clones, about 87% of which appear only once. The source material was PBMCs or T cells enriched from blood (not recorded which). Receptors were obtained from a woman aged 25 to 39 who had recovered from COVID-19.

The chain carries TRBV6-4 and TRBJ2-2; 7 nucleotides agree with TRBD1. The ends lost 0 bases at V and 2 bases at J; junction bases unmatched: 6. Germline CDR1 is MRHNA and CDR2 is SNTAGT. CDR3 size: 17 residues. The CDR3 nucleotides are TGTGCCAGCAGTGACTCGGGGACAGAGACTAACACCGGGGAGCTGTTTTTT. Translated: CASSDSGTETNTGELFF.

The chain employs TRBV7-9 and TRBJ1-6; 8 nucleotides match TRBD1. This CDR3 has 16 amino acids. The ends lost 6 bases at V and 6 bases at J; junction bases unmatched: 10. CDR1 and CDR2 from the germline V gene are SEHNR and FQNEAQ (reference sequence). The CDR3 region is CASRSQGAKGNSPLHF. In DNA form, the CDR3 reads TGTGCCAGCAGGTCTCAGGGGGCGAAGGGTAATTCACCCCTCCACTTT.

The gene calls are TRBV4-2 and TRBJ1-5; possibly TRBD1 for D (6 bases). The CDR3 has 16 residues. Germline CDR1 and CDR2: LGHNA and YNFKEQ. V dropped 0 bases and J dropped 6 bases, with 15 bases sitting between them. CDR3 residues: CASSQDRLRGFQPQHF. The CDR3 nucleotides are TGTGCCAGCAGCCAAGATCGGCTCAGGGGATTTCAGCCCCAGCATTTT.

The V call is TRBV7-2, the J call TRBJ2-1; 9 bases map to TRBD2. Germline-derived CDR1 and CDR2 are SGHTA and FQGNSA. This CDR3 has 15 amino acids. The trim removed 0 bases at V and 4 bases at J, leaving 1 base unmatched. Here the CDR3 reads CASSLASGGYNEQFF. DNA for the CDR3: TGTGCCAGCAGCTTAGCTAGCGGGGGTTACAATGAGCAGTTCTTC.

The rearrangement joins TRBV28 to TRBJ2-3, with D perhaps TRBD2 (7 bases). Trimming shortened V by 2 bases and J by 2 bases, and 17 bases separated the two germline ends. Germline V gives CDR1 MDHEN, CDR2 SYDVKM. The CDR3 runs to 17 residues. CDR3 nucleotide sequence: TGTGCCAGCAGTTTACCAATGACGGGGGGCCTCACAGATACGCAGTATTTT. This codes for CASSLPMTGGLTDTQYF.

The V gene is TRBV25-1, the J gene TRBJ1-1; possibly TRBD1 for D (5 bases). CDR3 length equals 14 residues. Germline CDR1 reads MGHDK; CDR2 reads SYGVNS. The V end was cut by 4 bases, the J end by 7 bases, with 16 bases between. As DNA, the CDR3 is TGTGCCAGCAGTGGATCCCAGGGTTTTGGTGAAGCTTTCTTT. Translation: CASSGSQGFGEAFF.

The rearrangement uses TRBV19 and TRBJ2-1; D is ambiguous. The germline V gene has CDR1 LNHDA and CDR2 SQIVND (reference sequence). This CDR3 is built from 13 residues. The ends were cut back, 5 bases at V and 9 bases at J, with 14 bases in the middle. The CDR3 DNA follows: TGTGCCAGTAGTGTCAGGAACGCTATTGAGCAGTTCTTC. The encoded protein is CASSVRNAIEQFF.

The rearrangement links TRBV7-8 to TRBJ2-7, with D possibly TRBD1 on 6 matching bases. V gave up 1 base and J gave up 5 bases, with 12 bases separating them. The germline V gene has CDR1 SGHVS and CDR2 FQNEAQ. This CDR3 region has 14 residues. CDR3 loop: CASSLETGSHEQYF. The CDR3 DNA sequence: TGTGCCAGCAGCTTAGAAACAGGGTCCCACGAGCAGTACTTC.

This chain joins TRBV29-1 and TRBJ1-1; 7 nucleotides agree with TRBD1. CDR1 and CDR2 (germline): SQVTM, ANQGSEA. This CDR3 has 14 amino acids. J lost 0 bases, V lost 1 base, and 2 bases had no gene match. The CDR3 DNA follows: TGCAGCGTTGAAGTGCAGGGGGTGAACACTGAAGCTTTCTTT. It codes for CSVEVQGVNTEAFF.

The gene calls are TRBV20-1 and TRBJ1-1; D not certain. The CDR3 runs 11 residues. Germline assignment: CDR1 DFQATT and CDR2 SNEGSKA (reference sequence). V was pared by 1 base and J by 9 bases, with 9 bases between. The CDR3 sequence: CSARVEGKAFF. For the CDR3, the DNA is TGCAGTGCTAGAGTTGAGGGTAAAGCTTTCTTT.

The rearrangement joins TRBV25-1 to TRBJ1-6; the match to TRBD1 covers 9 bases. Germline CDR1 MGHDK, CDR2 SYGVNS. The CDR3 consists of 15 residues. V lost 3 bases to trimming and J lost 7 bases; unmatched junction nucleotides: 4. DNA of the CDR3: TGTGCCAGCAGTGACACAGGGGGCTTGAATTCACCCCTCCACTTT. This translates into CASSDTGGLNSPLHF. The variable domain in full, with the rest retrieved from reference TRBV25-1 and TRBJ1-6, is EADIYQTPRYLVIGTGKKITLECSQTMGHDKMYWYQQDPGMELHLIHYSYGVNSTEKGDLSSESTVSRIRTEHFPLTLESARPSHTSQYLCASSDTGGLNSPLHFGNGTRLTVT.

The rearrangement links TRBV10-3 to TRBJ1-5; D is perhaps TRBD1 (6 bases). The V end was cut by 1 base, the J end by 5 bases, with 6 bases between. Germline CDR1 ENHRY, CDR2 SYGVKD. The CDR3 loop spans 13 amino acids. The CDR3 reads CAISEYRDQPQHF. The DNA of the CDR3 is TGTGCCATCAGTGAGTACAGGGATCAGCCCCAGCATTTT.

CDR3 protein: CASSAGGRGTEAFF. As DNA, the CDR3 is TGTGCCAGCAGTGCAGGGGGTCGGGGCACTGAAGCTTTCTTT. V and J are TRBV28 and TRBJ1-1; 7 bases align to TRBD1. J was trimmed by 4 bases and V by 5 bases; bases with no gene match: 7. CDR3 length equals 14 residues. The germline gives CDR1 MDHEN, CDR2 SYDVKM.

The chain recombines TRBV4-2 with TRBJ1-1, with 7 bases lining up with TRBD1. Germline V gene lookup returns CDR1 LGHNA and CDR2 YNFKEQ. Trimming at V came to 1 base and at J to 0 bases, leaving 5 bases not matched to a gene. This CDR3 contains 16 residues. Written as DNA, the CDR3 is TGTGCCAGCAGCCAAGTGGGGACAGCTATGAACACTGAAGCTTTCTTT. This codes for CASSQVGTAMNTEAFF.

This rearrangement joins TRBV6-5 to TRBJ2-3, with D unclear. The V end was cut by 4 bases, the J end by 5 bases, with 7 bases between. This CDR3 region has 12 residues. CDR1 and CDR2 from the germline V gene are MNHEY and SVGAGI. CDR3 nucleotide sequence: TGTGCCAGCAGTTCCCTGAGAGATACGCAGTATTTT. Protein: CASSSLRDTQYF.

In its sample, this clone was seen a few times. V is TRBV4-3 and J is TRBJ1-6; 7 bases are a match to TRBD1. The CDR3 contains 17 residues. Germline loops: CDR1 LGHNA, CDR2 YSLEER. V shed 4 bases and J 0 bases; nucleotides not matched to a gene: 6. The CDR3, as DNA: TGCGCCAGCAGCCTACAGGGGTCGAGCTCCTATAATTCACCCCTCCACTTT. This encodes CASSLQGSSSYNSPLHF.

This clone was seen a handful of times. The V call is TRBV18, the J call TRBJ2-5, with D tentatively TRBD1 (5 bases). Deletions cut 6 bases from V and 2 bases from J, with 10 bases between. CDR3 length equals 13 residues. Germline CDR1 KGHSH, CDR2 LQKENI. The CDR3 DNA sequence: TGTGCCAGCTCCGGACAAAGACAAGAGACCCAGTACTTC. Translation: CASSGQRQETQYF.

This clone was observed a handful of times. The gene calls are TRBV6-2 or TRBV6-3 and TRBJ2-7; D perhaps matches TRBD1 (6 bases). The CDR3 spans 15 residues. Germline CDR1 reads MNHEY; CDR2 reads SVGEGT. V was cut by 5 bases and J by 3 bases, with 17 bases left in between. CDR3 nucleotide sequence: TGTGCCAGCAGTAAACCTAGGGACATCGACTACGAGCAGTACTTC. Protein: CASSKPRDIDYEQYF.

The rearrangement links TRBV5-1 to TRBJ1-1, with 11 bases lining up with TRBD1. The CDR3 sequence is 14 residues long. Germline loops: CDR1 SGHRS, CDR2 YFSETQ. With 5 bases clipped from V and 4 bases from J, the junction kept 4 bases outside the gene matches. CDR3 DNA sequence: TGCGCCAGCAGGCTCGGGACAGGGGGCACTGAAGCTTTCTTT. Translation: CASRLGTGGTEAFF.

The genes are TRBV20-1 and TRBJ2-5; no definite D call. The length of the CDR3 is 10 residues. The germline CDR1 and CDR2 sequences are DFQATT and SNEGSKA (reference sequence). Trimming left V 8 bases short and J 5 bases short, with 9 bases between. CDR3 nucleotides: TGCAGTCCTCACGAGGAGACCCAGTACTTC. Amino acids: CSPHEETQYF.

The chain recombines TRBV7-9 with TRBJ1-4; TRBD1 aligns across 7 bases. The germline V gene has CDR1 SEHNR and CDR2 FQNEAQ (reference sequence). The CDR3 extends over 15 amino acids. V gave up 5 bases and J gave up 5 bases; unmatched junction bases: 8. The CDR3 DNA reads as TGTGCCAGCAGCACTACTACAGGGGAGAATGAAAAACTGTTTTTT. Translation gives CASSTTTGENEKLFF. The full variable domain, in which reference TRBV7-9 and TRBJ1-4 provide the parts outside the CDR3, is DTGVSQNPRHKITKRGQNVTFRCDPISEHNRLYWYRQTLGQGPEFLTYFQNEAQLEKSRLLSDRFSAERPKGSFSTLEIQRTEQGDSAMYLCASSTTTGENEKLFFGSGTQLSVL.

This sequence joins TRBV9 and TRBJ1-1; 7 bases are a match to TRBD1. The CDR3 is 14 residues long. J gave up 3 bases and V 3 bases, and 5 bases lay outside the gene matches. Germline loops: CDR1 SGDLS, CDR2 YYNGEE. The CDR3 here is CASSEGQTYTEAFF. The CDR3 DNA reads as TGTGCCAGCAGCGAGGGACAGACGTACACTGAAGCTTTCTTT.

The CDR3 is CASSAQGVNTEAFF. In DNA, the CDR3 is TGTGCCAGCAGTGCACAGGGGGTTAACACTGAAGCTTTCTTT. V gene TRBV2 combines with J gene TRBJ1-1; 8 bases align to TRBD1. The CDR3 sequence is 14 residues long. The V gene end was trimmed by 4 bases and the J gene end by 2 bases; junction bases not matched to a gene: 3. Germline V gene data show CDR1 as SNHLY and CDR2 as FYNNEI.

The chain combines TRBV5-4 with TRBJ1-6, with D tentatively TRBD1 (6 bases). Germline-derived CDR1 and CDR2 are SGHNT and YYREEE (reference sequence). V lost 3 bases and J lost 9, with 22 bases in between. There are 17 residues in the CDR3. For the CDR3, the DNA is TGTGCCAGCAGCTCCCAAGTAGGCCAGAGGGGGAGTTCACCCCTCCACTTT. It codes for CASSSQVGQRGSSPLHF.

The V and J genes are TRBV5-6 and TRBJ1-2; 11 nucleotides align to TRBD1. The J segment lost 5 bases and the V segment lost 4 bases, leaving 4 bases of the junction unmatched. Germline loops: CDR1 SGHDT, CDR2 YYEEEE. This CDR3 is built from 14 residues. CDR3 protein: CASSTDRGRYGYTF. In nucleotides, the CDR3 is TGTGCCAGCAGCACGGACAGGGGGCGATATGGCTACACCTTC.

V and J are TRBV3-1 (or the pseudogene TRBV3-2) and TRBJ1-3, with TRBD1 as a possible D gene (5 bases). The V gene lost 4 bases and the J gene lost 4 bases, with 17 bases spanning the gap. The CDR3 covers 16 residues. Germline lookup yields CDR1 LGHDT and CDR2 YNNKEL (reference sequence). This CDR3 is CASSPSLGARGNTIYF. Here the CDR3 DNA reads TGTGCCAGCAGCCCTTCCTTAGGGGCTCGCGGAAACACCATATATTTT.

The rearrangement joins TRBV7-2 to TRBJ2-3; TRBD2 aligns across 9 bases. The CDR3 covers 16 residues. Unmatched junction bases numbered 10, after V lost 5 bases and J lost 4 bases. The germline CDR1 and CDR2 sequences are SGHTA and FQGNSA. The CDR3 sequence: CASSPARLAGPDTQYF. Here the CDR3 DNA reads TGTGCCAGCAGCCCCGCCAGGCTAGCGGGGCCAGATACGCAGTATTTT.